The 9 T cell receptor beta chains presented below share a single source sample, sequenced in a study of blood T cell repertoires in COVID-19 (dated by TCRdb to between 2020 and 2021). Libraries were constructed by the immunoSEQ multiplex PCR assay. TCRdb's version of the immuneACCESS table is confined to in-frame rearrangements and falls short of the full clone set. An unresolved V gene accounts for under half of the shortfall where checked; the remainder is of unknown origin. The sample records about 150,000 clones, roughly 89% of which are singletons. Clones ranked in the top ten supply less than 6% of the sample. The sample consisted of PBMCs or T cells enriched from blood (not recorded which). The receptor set was obtained from a woman in her forties or fifties who had been exposed to COVID-19.

This chain joins TRBV5-1 and TRBJ2-5; 7 bases are a match to TRBD1. V lost 3 bases to trimming and J lost 4 bases; unmatched junction nucleotides: 9. The CDR3 is 15 residues long. Germline V gene sequence: CDR1 SGHRS, CDR2 YFSETQ. The CDR3 region is CASSSDRVGGETQYF. The DNA for the CDR3 is TGCGCCAGCAGCTCTGACAGGGTTGGGGGAGAGACCCAGTACTTC.

With regard to this clone: This sample includes further DNA sequences coding for the same CDR3. The V call is TRBV27, the J call TRBJ1-2, with 10 nucleotides matching TRBD1. Germline V CDR1 and CDR2: MNHEY, SMNVEV (reference sequence). CDR3 length: 13 residues. Trimming removed 6 bases from V and 5 bases from J; junction bases left unmatched: 3. CDR3 region: CASSPGQGYGYTF. The CDR3 region has the DNA TGTGCCAGCAGCCCGGGACAGGGGTATGGCTACACCTTC.

The chain has TRBV27 and TRBJ2-7, with TRBD1 matching over 8 bases. The CDR3 consists of 16 residues. Looked up from germline, CDR1 is MNHEY and CDR2 is SMNVEV (reference sequence). Trimming took 6 bases from V and 7 from J; bases not matched to a gene: 17. CDR3 loop: CASSHHPGGAVGEQYF. DNA for the CDR3: TGTGCCAGCAGCCACCACCCAGGGGGCGCAGTGGGTGAGCAGTACTTC.

The chain has TRBV19 and TRBJ1-4; D may be TRBD1 (6 bases). Germline loops: CDR1 LNHDA, CDR2 SQIVND (reference sequence). The CDR3 has 14 residues. V was pared by 9 bases and J by 0 bases, with 11 bases between. The CDR3 sequence: CASRGGATNEKLFF. CDR3 in DNA: TGTGCCAGCCGAGGGGGGGCAACTAATGAAAAACTGTTTTTT.

The chain recombines TRBV7-2 with TRBJ2-1; D gene unclear. V gave up 5 bases and J gave up 8 bases, with 7 bases separating them. CDR1 is SGHTA, CDR2 FQGNSA, per germline. The CDR3 contains 11 residues. CDR3 protein: CASSKSYEQFF. Written as DNA, the CDR3 is TGTGCCAGCAGCAAGAGCTATGAGCAGTTCTTC.

The V gene is TRBV11-2, the J gene TRBJ2-7; no clear D. The CDR3 spans 13 residues. V was pared by 1 base and J by 4 bases, with 8 bases between. The germline CDR1 and CDR2 sequences are SGHAT and FQNNGV. CDR3 DNA sequence: TGTGCCAGCAGCTTAGTTGCACAATACGAGCAGTACTTC. It codes for CASSLVAQYEQYF.

CDR3 amino acids: CASSGPRGYEQYF. The CDR3 nucleotides are TGTGCCAGCAGCGGACCACGGGGCTACGAGCAGTACTTC. The chain links TRBV9 to TRBJ2-7; possible D gene TRBD2, 5 bases. Looked up from germline, CDR1 is SGDLS and CDR2 is YYNGEE. The CDR3 contains 13 residues. The V end lost 3 bases, the J end lost 3 bases, and 10 bases lay between the germline ends.

The chain carries TRBV12-3 or TRBV12-4 and TRBJ2-1, with D perhaps TRBD2 (6 bases). V was shortened by 5 bases and J by 9 bases, with 14 bases between the two germline ends. CDR3 size: 13 residues. This chain's CDR3 is CASSPPTRVEQFF. Here the CDR3 DNA reads TGTGCCAGCAGTCCCCCGACTAGAGTTGAGCAGTTCTTC.

This clone was seen a few times. This chain connects TRBV5-1 to TRBJ1-3; D is possibly TRBD1 (5 bases). V lost 5 bases to trimming and J lost 0 bases, with 15 bases between them. Germline CDR1 is SGHRS and CDR2 is YFSETQ. CDR3 length: 16 residues. CDR3: CASRQSTGGSGNTIYF. CDR3 nucleotide sequence: TGCGCCAGCAGGCAGTCAACGGGGGGCTCTGGAAACACCATATATTTT.